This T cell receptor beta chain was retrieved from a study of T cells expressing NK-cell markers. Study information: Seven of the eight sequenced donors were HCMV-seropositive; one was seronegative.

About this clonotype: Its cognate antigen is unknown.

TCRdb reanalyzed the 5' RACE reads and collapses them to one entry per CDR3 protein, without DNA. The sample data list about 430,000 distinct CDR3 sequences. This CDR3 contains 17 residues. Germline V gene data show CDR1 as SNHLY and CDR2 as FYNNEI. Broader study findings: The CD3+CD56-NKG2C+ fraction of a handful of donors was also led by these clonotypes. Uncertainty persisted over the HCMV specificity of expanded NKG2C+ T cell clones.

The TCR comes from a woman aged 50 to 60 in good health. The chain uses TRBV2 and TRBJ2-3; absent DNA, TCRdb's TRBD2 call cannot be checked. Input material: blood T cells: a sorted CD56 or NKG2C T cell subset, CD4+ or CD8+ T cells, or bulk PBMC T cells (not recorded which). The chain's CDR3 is CASWGRLKREEQDTQYF.